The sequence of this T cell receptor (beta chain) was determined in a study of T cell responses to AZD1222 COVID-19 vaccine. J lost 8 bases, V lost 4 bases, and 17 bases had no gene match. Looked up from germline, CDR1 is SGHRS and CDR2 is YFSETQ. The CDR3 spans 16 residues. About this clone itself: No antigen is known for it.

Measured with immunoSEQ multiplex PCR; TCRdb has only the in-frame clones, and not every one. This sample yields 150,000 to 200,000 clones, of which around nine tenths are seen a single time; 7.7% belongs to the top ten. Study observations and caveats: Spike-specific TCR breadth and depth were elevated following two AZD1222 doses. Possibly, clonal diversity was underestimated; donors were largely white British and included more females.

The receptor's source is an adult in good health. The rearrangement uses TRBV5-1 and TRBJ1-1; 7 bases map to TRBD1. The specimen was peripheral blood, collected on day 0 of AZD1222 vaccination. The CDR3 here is CASSKTGTASTLEAFF. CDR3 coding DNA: TGCGCCAGCAGCAAAACAGGGACAGCCTCTACTCTGGAAGCTTTCTTT.